This T cell receptor (beta chain) was observed in a study of blood T cells in healthy people across ages. Study information: Template switching recovered approximately one barcoded beta molecule for every two T cells.

V lost 2 bases and J lost 8, with 16 bases in between. CDR3 length equals 15 residues. CDR1 is MNHEY, CDR2 SMNVEV, per germline (reference sequence). General observations from the study: The donors' CMV status was not determined, possibly confounding changes in expanded clonotypes.

On this clonotype: Its matching antigen is unknown.

It was with a sample-barcoded 5' primer and a J-beta primer mix that a second PCR of roughly 7 to 12 cycles was run. Each TCR beta cDNA got a 12-nucleotide random molecular identifier. TCRdb re-called the 5' RACE reads through MiXCR, storing one row per CDR3 protein. This table holds 1,300,000 or so distinct CDR3 sequences, 55% to 75% found once. Every donor contributed 7.5 to 10 milliliters of peripheral blood by blood draw. The chain carries TRBV27 and TRBJ2-1; D is unresolved. This sequence was found in a man aged 18 to 29 in good health. Specimen: blood. CDR3 amino acids: CASSLGSIAAYEQFF. DNA of the CDR3: TGTGCCAGCAGTTTAGGGTCAATCGCCGCCTATGAGCAGTTCTTC.